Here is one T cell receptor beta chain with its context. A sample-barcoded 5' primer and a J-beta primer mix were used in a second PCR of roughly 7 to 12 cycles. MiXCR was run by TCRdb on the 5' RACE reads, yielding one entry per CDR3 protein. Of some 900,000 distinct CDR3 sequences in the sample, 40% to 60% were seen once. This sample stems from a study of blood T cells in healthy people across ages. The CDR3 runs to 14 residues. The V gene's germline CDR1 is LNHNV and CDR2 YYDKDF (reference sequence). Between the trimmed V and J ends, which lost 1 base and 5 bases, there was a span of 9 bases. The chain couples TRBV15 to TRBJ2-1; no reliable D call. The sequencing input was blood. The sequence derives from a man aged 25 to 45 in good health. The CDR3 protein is CATSRGGMNNEQFF. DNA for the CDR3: TGTGCCACCAGCAGAGGAGGTATGAACAATGAGCAGTTCTTC.